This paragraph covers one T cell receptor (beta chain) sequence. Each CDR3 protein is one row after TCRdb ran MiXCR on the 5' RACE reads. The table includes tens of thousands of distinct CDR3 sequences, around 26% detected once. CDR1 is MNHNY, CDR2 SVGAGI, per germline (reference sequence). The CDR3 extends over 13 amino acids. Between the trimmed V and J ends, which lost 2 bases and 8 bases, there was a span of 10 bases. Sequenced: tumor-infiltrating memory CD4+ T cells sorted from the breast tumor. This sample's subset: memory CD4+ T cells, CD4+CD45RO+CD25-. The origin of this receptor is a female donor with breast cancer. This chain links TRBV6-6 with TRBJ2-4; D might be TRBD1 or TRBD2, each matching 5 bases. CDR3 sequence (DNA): TGTGCCAGCAGTTACCCGGGGCTAGACATTCAGTACTTC. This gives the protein CASSYPGLDIQYF.